This TCR beta chain is from a study of PD-1 blockade in classical Hodgkin lymphoma. Study-wide results and limits: By C4D1 there was a significant rise in CD4+ TCR diversity but not in CD8+ TCR diversity. Patients were excluded if nivolumab began under 1 year after ASCT (the autologous transplant).

Relapse was seen in all patients after autologous stem cell transplantation, and brentuximab vedotin exposure was variable. Thawed PBMCs underwent magnetic negative selection to yield purified CD4+ T cells. Some clones are missing from TCRdb's copy, which holds only in-frame ones; the method was immunoSEQ multiplex PCR. The sample has 25,000 to 35,000 clones, about 85% seen once. Note on this clone: Its antigen is unknown.

The input for sequencing was CD4+ T cells from blood, taken at baseline. The receptor's source is a human donor with classical Hodgkin lymphoma.

The CDR3 sequence: CASSSSTGGYTF. Written as DNA, the CDR3 is TGTGCCAGCAGTTCCTCGACGGGTGGCTACACCTTC. The rearrangement links TRBV28 to TRBJ1-2; D remains unclear. Trimming stripped 4 bases from V and 7 bases from J, with 10 bases between. Per the germline V gene, CDR1 is MDHEN and CDR2 is SYDVKM. This CDR3 contains 12 residues.